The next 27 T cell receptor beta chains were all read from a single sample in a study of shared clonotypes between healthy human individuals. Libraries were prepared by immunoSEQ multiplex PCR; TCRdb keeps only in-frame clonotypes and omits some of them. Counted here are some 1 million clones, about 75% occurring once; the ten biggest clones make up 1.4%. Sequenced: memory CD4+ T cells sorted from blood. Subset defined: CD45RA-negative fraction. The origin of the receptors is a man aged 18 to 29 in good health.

CDR3 region: CASKARVDRTEAFF. In nucleotides, the CDR3 is TGTGCCAGTAAGGCGCGGGTAGATAGAACTGAAGCTTTCTTT. This rearrangement joins TRBV19 to TRBJ1-1; D is unresolved. V was pared by 7 bases and J by 5 bases, with 17 bases between. The CDR3 is 14 amino acids. Looked up from germline, CDR1 is LNHDA and CDR2 is SQIVND (reference sequence).

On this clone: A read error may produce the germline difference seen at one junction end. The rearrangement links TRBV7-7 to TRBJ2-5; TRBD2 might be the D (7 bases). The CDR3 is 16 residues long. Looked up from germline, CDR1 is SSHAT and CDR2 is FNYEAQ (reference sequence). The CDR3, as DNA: TGTGCTAGCAGCCAGGGGAACGGGAGGTCGGCTGAGACCCAGTACTTC. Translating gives CASSQGNGRSAETQYF.

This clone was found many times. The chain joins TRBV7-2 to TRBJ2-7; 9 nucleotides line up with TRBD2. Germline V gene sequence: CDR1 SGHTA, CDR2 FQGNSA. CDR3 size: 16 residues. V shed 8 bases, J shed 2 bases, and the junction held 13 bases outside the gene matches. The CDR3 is CASPFAPAGGPYEQYF. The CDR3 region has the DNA TGTGCCAGCCCCTTTGCCCCCGCGGGAGGGCCCTACGAGCAGTACTTC.

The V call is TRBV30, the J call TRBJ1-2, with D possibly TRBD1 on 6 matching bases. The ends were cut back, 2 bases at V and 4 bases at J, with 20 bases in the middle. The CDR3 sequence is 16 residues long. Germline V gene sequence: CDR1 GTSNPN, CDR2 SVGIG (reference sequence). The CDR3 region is CAWSKVFGGISYGYTF. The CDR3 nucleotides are TGTGCCTGGAGTAAGGTTTTCGGGGGCATCTCCTATGGCTACACCTTC.

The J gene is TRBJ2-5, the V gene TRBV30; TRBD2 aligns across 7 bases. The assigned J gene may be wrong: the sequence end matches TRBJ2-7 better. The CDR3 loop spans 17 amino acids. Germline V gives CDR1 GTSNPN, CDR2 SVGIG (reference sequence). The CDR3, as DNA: TGTGCCTTCTGTCGGGGGGACCAAACGACCAGCTCCTACGAGCAGTACTTC. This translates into CAFCRGDQTTSSYEQYF.

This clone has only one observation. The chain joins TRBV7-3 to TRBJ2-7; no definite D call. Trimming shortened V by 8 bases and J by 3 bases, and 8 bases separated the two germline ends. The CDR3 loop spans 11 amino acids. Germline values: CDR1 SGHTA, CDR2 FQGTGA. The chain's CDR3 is CASGRFYEQYF. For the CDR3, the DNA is TGTGCCAGCGGGCGGTTCTACGAGCAGTACTTC.

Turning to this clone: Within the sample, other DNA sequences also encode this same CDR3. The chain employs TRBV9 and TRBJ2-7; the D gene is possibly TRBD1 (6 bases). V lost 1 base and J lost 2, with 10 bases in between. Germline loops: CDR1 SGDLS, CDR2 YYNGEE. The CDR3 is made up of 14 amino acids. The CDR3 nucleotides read TGTGCCAGCAGCGTACGGGCAGGGGCCTACGAGCAGTACTTC. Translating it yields CASSVRAGAYEQYF.

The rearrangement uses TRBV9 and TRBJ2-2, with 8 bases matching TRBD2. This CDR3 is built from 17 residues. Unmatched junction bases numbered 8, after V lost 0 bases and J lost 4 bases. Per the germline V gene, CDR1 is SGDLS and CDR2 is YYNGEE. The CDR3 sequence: CASSVGSGGRSTGELFF. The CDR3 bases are TGTGCCAGCAGCGTAGGTTCTGGCGGGAGGAGCACCGGGGAGCTGTTTTTT.

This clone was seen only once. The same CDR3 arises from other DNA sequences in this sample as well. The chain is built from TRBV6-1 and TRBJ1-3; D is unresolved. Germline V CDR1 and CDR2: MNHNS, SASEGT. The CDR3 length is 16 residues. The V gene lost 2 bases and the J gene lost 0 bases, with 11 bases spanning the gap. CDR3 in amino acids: CASSESDGFSGNTIYF. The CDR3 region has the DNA TGTGCCAGCAGTGAATCGGACGGCTTCTCTGGAAACACCATATATTTT.

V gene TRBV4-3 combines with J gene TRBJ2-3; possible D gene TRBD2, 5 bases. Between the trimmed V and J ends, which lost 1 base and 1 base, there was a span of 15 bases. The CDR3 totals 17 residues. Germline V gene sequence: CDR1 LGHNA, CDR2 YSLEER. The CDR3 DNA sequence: TGCGCCAGCAGCCAAGGGATGACCGGAGGCCGCACAGATACGCAGTATTTT. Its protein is CASSQGMTGGRTDTQYF.

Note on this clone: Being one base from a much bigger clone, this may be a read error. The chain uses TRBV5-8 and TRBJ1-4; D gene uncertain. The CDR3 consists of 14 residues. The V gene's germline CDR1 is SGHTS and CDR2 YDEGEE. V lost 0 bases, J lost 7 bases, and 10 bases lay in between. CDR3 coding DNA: TGTGCCAGCAGCTTGGGCGGCAGACCTGAAAAACTGTTTTTT. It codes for CASSLGGRPEKLFF. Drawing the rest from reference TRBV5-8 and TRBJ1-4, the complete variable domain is EAGVTQSPTHLIKTRGQQATLRCSPISGHTSVYWYQQALGLGLQFLLWYDEGEERNRGNFPPRFSGRQFPNYSSELNVNALELEDSALYLCASSLGGRPEKLFFGSGTQLSVL.

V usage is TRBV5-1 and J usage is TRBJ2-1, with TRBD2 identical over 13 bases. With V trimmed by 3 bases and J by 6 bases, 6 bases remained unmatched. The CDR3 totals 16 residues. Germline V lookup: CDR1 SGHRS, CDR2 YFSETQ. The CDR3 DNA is TGCGCCAGCAGCTCTGGACTAGCGGGAGTGCGCAATGAGCAGTTCTTC. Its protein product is CASSSGLAGVRNEQFF.

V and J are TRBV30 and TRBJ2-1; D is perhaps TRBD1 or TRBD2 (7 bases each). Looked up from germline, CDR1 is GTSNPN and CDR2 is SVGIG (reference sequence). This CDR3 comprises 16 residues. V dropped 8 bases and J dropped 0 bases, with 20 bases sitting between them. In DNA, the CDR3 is TGTGCCCTCCACACCGAGCGGGACAGCTCCTACAATGAGCAGTTCTTC. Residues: CALHTERDSSYNEQFF.

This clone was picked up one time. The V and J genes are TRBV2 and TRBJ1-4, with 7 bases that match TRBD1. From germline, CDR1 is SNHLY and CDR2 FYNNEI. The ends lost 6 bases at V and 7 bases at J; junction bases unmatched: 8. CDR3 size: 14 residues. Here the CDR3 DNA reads TGTGCCAGCAGGACCGGGACAGCTGGTGAAAAACTGTTTTTT. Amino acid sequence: CASRTGTAGEKLFF.

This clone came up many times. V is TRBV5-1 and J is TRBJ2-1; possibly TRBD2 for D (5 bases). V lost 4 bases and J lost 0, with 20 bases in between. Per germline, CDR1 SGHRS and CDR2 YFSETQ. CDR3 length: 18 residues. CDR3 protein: CASSVNLLGGLSYNEQFF. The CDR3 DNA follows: TGCGCCAGCAGCGTCAACCTGTTGGGTGGACTCTCCTACAATGAGCAGTTCTTC.

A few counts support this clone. The CDR3 spells CASSLGGWATDTQYF. The CDR3 DNA sequence: TGTGCCAGCAGCTTGGGGGGGTGGGCGACAGATACGCAGTATTTT. This rearrangement joins TRBV7-8 to TRBJ2-3; 7 bases fit TRBD2. This CDR3 is built from 15 residues. Trimming removed 3 bases from V and 3 bases from J; junction bases left unmatched: 6. Germline CDR1 SGHVS, CDR2 FQNEAQ.

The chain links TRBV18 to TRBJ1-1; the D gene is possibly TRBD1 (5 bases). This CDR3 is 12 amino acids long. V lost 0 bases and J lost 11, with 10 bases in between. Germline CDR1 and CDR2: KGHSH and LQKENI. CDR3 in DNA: TGTGCCAGCTCACCACCCGGGGGGACGGCTTTCTTT. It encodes CASSPPGGTAFF.

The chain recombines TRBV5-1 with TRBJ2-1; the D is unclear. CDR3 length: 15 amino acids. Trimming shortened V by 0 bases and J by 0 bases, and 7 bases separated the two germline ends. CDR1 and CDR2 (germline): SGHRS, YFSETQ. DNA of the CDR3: TGCGCCAGCAGCTTGGACTCCCCCTCCTACAATGAGCAGTTCTTC. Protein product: CASSLDSPSYNEQFF.

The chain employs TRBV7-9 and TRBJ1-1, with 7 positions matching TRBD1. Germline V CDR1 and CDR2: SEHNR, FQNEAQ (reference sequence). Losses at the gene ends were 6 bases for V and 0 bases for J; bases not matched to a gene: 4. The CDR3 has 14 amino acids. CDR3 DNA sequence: TGTGCCAGCAGAGTGGGACAGATGAACACTGAAGCTTTCTTT. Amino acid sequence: CASRVGQMNTEAFF.

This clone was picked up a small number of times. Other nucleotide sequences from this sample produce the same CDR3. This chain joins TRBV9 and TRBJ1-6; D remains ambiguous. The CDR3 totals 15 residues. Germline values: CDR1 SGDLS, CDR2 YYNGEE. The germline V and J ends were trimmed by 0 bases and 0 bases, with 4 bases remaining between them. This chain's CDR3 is CASSVGPSYNSPLHF. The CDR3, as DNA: TGTGCCAGCAGCGTAGGTCCCTCCTATAATTCACCCCTCCACTTT.

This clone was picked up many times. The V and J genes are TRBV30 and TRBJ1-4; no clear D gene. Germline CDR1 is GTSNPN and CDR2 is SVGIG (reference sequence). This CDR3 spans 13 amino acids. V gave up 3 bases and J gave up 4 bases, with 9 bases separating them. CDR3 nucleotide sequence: TGTGCCTGGAGGTCCGGATTTAATGAAAAACTGTTTTTT. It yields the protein CAWRSGFNEKLFF.

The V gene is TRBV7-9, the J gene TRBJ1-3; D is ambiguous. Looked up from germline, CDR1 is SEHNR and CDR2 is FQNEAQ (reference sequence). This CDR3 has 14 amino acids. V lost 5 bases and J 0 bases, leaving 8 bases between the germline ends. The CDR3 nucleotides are TGTGCCAGCAGCCCCCGGACCTCTGGAAACACCATATATTTT. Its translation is CASSPRTSGNTIYF. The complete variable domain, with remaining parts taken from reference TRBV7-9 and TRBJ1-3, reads DTGVSQNPRHKITKRGQNVTFRCDPISEHNRLYWYRQTLGQGPEFLTYFQNEAQLEKSRLLSDRFSAERPKGSFSTLEIQRTEQGDSAMYLCASSPRTSGNTIYFGEGSWLTVV.

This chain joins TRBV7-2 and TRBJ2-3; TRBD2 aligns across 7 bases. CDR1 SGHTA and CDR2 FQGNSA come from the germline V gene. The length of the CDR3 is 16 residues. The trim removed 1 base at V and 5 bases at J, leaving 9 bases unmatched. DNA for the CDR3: TGTGCCAGCAGCTTAGGGTTAGGGAGGGCCGAAGATACGCAGTATTTT. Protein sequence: CASSLGLGRAEDTQYF.

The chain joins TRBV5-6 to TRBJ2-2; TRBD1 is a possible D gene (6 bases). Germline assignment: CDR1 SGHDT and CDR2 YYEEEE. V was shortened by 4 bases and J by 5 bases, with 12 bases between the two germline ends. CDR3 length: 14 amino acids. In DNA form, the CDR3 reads TGTGCCAGCAGCCTATTAACAGGGACCGGGGAGCTGTTTTTT. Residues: CASSLLTGTGELFF.

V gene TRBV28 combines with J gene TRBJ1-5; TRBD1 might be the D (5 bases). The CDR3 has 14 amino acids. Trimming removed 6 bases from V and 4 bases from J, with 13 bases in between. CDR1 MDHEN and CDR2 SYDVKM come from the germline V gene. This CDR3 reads CASSRAGGNQPQHF. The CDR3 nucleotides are TGTGCCAGCAGCCGGGCCGGGGGTAATCAGCCCCAGCATTTT.

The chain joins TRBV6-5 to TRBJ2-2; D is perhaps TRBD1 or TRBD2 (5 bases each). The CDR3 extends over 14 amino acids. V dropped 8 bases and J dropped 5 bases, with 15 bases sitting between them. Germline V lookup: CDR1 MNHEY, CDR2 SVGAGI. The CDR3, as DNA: TGTGCCAGCGGGAGCAGGGTCGGAACCGGGGAGCTGTTTTTT. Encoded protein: CASGSRVGTGELFF.

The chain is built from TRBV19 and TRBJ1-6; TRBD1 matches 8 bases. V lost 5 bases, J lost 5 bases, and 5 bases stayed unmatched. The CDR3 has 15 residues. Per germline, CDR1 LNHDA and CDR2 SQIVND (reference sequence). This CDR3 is CASSSRTGNNSPLHF. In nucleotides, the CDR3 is TGTGCCAGTAGTTCCCGGACAGGGAATAATTCACCCCTCCACTTT.